The rows below give T cell receptor beta chains drawn from one sample of a study of identical twins. TCRdb analysed the 5' RACE reads with MiXCR anew, one entry per CDR3 protein. This table has 450,000 or so distinct CDR3 sequences, about 18% appearing once. The source material was naive T cells sorted from blood. The receptor set was obtained from a man in his fifties in good health. Both conserved end residues are part of each CDR3.

j_call	v_call	cdr3_aa
TRBJ1-2	TRBV12-3/TRBV12-4	CASSLSPVSGYTF
TRBJ2-1	TRBV9	CASSVSGEQFF
TRBJ1-3	TRBV3-1	CASSSGPYSGNTIYF
TRBJ2-1	TRBV6-5	CASSSSGPTYNEQFF
TRBJ2-1	TRBV18	CASYPTSGGYNEQFF
TRBJ2-2	TRBV29-1	CSAYSSEGELFF
TRBJ2-1	TRBV11-3	CASSSRTGGYNEQFF
TRBJ2-1	TRBV7-2	CATANLQEMDEQFF
TRBJ2-7	TRBV20-1	CSARDGRGRVYEQYF
TRBJ1-6	TRBV7-2	CASSTQGARNSPLHF
TRBJ1-2	TRBV28	CASSLGSGGYTF
TRBJ2-1	TRBV11-2	CASSHPWRGRAGYNEQFF
TRBJ2-6	TRBV6-2/TRBV6-3	CASSHAGANVLTF
TRBJ2-7	TRBV20-1	CSAREFVSYEQYF
TRBJ2-3	TRBV9	CASSVEGTRTDTQYF
TRBJ1-5	TRBV30	CAWSGTGGRQPQHF
TRBJ1-3	TRBV20-1	CSARSGSSGNTIYF
TRBJ2-5	TRBV7-2	CASSPSRAGGQETQYF
TRBJ1-1	TRBV7-3	CASSVGGQDTEAFF
TRBJ1-6	TRBV12-3/TRBV12-4	CASSFWLRFGGRDSSYNSPLHF
TRBJ1-2	TRBV4-2	CASSQLFRGAQGYTF
TRBJ2-1	TRBV10-3	CAIRGGLIGEQFF
TRBJ1-1	TRBV7-9	CASSLAAVTEAFF
TRBJ2-1	TRBV20-1	CSARDGQRGYNEQFF
TRBJ2-7	TRBV5-1	CASSLSPGAEGTYEQYF
TRBJ2-5	TRBV20-1	CSARDGDSGIKTQYF
TRBJ2-1	TRBV20-1	CSATTVSSYNEQFF
TRBJ2-7	TRBV29-1	CSVVGQGLYEQYF
TRBJ2-7	TRBV7-9	CASSGDRDSYEQYF
TRBJ2-5	TRBV4-1	CASSQPTERGETQYF
TRBJ2-5	TRBV9	CASGGTRETQYF